Presented here are 4 T cell receptor beta chains from one specimen sequenced in a study of T cells after yellow fever vaccination (dated by TCRdb to the late 2010s). Preparation of the library involved 5' RACE. The instrument given in TCRdb is Illumina HiSeq 2500. Starting from the raw public reads, TCRdb applied fastp trimming at Q25, assembled clones with MiXCR and retained in-frame beta chains. Here each entry gathers all rows of one CDR3 protein and keeps the most common genes and DNA. This sample holds over 150,000 distinct CDR3 sequences; about 7% were observed only once. The ten most abundant clones make up 2.5% to 3% of the sample. The sample's treatment or condition label, decoded: live attenuated yellow fever vaccine strain. Sequenced material: CD4+ T cells sorted from PBMCs, taken about 5 days after the first yellow fever vaccination. The source is a young man who received the YFV17D yellow fever vaccine.

The V gene is TRBV4-3, the J gene TRBJ2-5, with a weak D call TRBD1 (5 bases). The CDR3 is made up of 14 amino acids. Deletions cut 2 bases from V and 5 bases from J, with 12 bases between. Germline V CDR1 and CDR2: LGHNA, YSLEER. CDR3 protein: CASSQLPGSETQYF. CDR3 nucleotides: TGCGCCAGCAGCCAACTACCAGGGTCCGAGACCCAGTACTTC.

This clonotype was seen at least ten times. The rearrangement joins TRBV5-8 to TRBJ2-2, with TRBD2 as a possible D gene (5 bases). In germline, CDR1 is SGHTS, CDR2 YDEGEE. V lost 1 base and J lost 1, with 11 bases in between. This CDR3 has 16 residues. Here the CDR3 DNA reads TGTGCCAGCAGCTTGTCCTTAGGGAGGAACACCGGGGAGCTGTTTTTT. Protein: CASSLSLGRNTGELFF.

This chain uses TRBV7-2 with TRBJ1-5, with D possibly matching TRBD1 (5 bases). CDR1 SGHTA and CDR2 FQGNSA come from the germline V gene. The V and J ends lost 5 bases and 5 bases respectively, with 16 bases between them. The CDR3 is made up of 15 amino acids. The CDR3 DNA follows: TGTGCCAGCAGCCTAGACCGGGACGGATATCAGCCCCAGCATTTT. It is translated as CASSLDRDGYQPQHF.

At least ten counts were recorded for this clonotype. The rearrangement links TRBV12-3 or TRBV12-4 to TRBJ1-3; D remains ambiguous. CDR3 length: 13 residues. V was clipped by 1 base and J by 9 bases, with 10 bases between them. CDR3 protein: CASSLGGGVTIYF. CDR3 DNA: TGTGCCAGCAGTTTAGGGGGAGGAGTCACCATATATTTT.